This TCR beta chain was documented in a study of blood T cell repertoires in COVID-19. Overall study: Acute and convalescent COVID-19 specimens originated in the United States, Italy and Spain.

The CDR3 spans 14 residues. Trimming cost V 1 base and J 12 bases, with 16 bases left between them. Germline lookup yields CDR1 LGHNA and CDR2 YNFKEQ. Original processing methods: Researchers report that nucleated cell counts were estimated from reference gene primer amplification. Profiled with immunoSEQ multiplex PCR; TCRdb holds only in-frame clones, not every one. V and J calls and clone size are those listed in that table; D and trimming were worked out from the DNA. The sample has 240,000 or so clones, approximately 84% seen once. The chain is built from TRBV4-2 and TRBJ2-1; the D gene is possibly TRBD2 (7 bases). The source material was peripheral blood. The receptor's source is a woman at least 80 years old with acute or convalescent COVID-19. The CDR3 region has the DNA TGTGCCAGCAGCCAAGTAAGGGGGGGTCAGGGGCAGTTCTTC. It translates to CASSQVRGGQGQFF.